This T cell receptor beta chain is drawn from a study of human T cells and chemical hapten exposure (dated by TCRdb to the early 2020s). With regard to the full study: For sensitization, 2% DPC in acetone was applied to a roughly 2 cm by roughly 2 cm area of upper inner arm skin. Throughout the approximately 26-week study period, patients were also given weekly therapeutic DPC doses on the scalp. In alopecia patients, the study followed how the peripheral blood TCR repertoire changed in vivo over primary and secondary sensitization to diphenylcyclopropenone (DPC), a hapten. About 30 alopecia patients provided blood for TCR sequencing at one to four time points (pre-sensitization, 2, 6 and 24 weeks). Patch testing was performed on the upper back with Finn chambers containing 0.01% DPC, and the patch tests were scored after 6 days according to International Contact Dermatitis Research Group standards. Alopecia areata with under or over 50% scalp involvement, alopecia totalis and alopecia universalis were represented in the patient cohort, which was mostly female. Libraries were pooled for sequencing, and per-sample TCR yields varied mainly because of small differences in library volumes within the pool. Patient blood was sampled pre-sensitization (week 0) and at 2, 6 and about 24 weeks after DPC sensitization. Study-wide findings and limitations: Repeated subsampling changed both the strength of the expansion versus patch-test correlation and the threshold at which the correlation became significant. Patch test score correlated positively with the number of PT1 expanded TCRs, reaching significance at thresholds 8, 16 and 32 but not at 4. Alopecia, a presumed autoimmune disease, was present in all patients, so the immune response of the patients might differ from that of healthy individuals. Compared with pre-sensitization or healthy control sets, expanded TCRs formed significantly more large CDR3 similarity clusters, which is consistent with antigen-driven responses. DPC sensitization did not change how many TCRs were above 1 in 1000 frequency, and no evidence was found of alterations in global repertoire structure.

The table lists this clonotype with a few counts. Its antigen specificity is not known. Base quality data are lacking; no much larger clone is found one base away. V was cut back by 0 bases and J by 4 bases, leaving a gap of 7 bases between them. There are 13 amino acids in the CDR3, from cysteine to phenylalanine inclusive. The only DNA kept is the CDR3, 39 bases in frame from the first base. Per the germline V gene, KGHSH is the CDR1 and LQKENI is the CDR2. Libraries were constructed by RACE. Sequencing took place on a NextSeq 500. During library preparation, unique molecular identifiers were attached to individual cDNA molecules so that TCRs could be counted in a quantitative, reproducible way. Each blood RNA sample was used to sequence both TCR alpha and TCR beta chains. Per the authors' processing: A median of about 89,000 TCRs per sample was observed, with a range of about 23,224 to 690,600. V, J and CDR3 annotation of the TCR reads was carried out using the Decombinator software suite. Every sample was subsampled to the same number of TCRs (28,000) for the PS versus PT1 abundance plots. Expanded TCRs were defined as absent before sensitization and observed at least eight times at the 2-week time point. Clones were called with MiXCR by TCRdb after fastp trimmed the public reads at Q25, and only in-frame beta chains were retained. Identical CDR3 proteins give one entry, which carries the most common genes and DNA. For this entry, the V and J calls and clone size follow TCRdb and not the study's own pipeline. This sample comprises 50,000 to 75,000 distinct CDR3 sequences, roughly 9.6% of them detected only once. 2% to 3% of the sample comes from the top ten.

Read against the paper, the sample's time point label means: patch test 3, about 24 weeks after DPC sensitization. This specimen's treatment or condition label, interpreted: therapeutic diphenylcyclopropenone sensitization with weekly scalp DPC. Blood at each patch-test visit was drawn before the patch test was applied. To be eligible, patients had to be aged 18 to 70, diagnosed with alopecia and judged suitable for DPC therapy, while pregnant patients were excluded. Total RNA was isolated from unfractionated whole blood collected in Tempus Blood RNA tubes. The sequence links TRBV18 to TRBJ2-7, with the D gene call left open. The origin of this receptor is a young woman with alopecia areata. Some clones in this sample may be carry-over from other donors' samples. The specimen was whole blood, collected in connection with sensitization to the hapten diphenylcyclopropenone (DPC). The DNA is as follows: TGTGCCAGCTCACCACCAGGGTCGTACGAGCAGTACTTC. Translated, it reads CASSPPGSYEQYF.